This T cell receptor beta chain derives from a study of blood T cell repertoires in COVID-19. This clone was counted only a few times. TCRdb's copy holds only in-frame clones and misses some; the assay was immunoSEQ multiplex PCR. This sample has a few hundred thousand clones, with over 75% found just once. Source material: PBMCs or T cells enriched from blood (not recorded which). This TCR came from a man aged 25-45 years who had recovered from COVID-19.

The CDR3 bases are TGTGCCAGCATGAAGGGGGACAGTTTGGGGCAGCCCCAGCATTTT. This codes for CASMKGDSLGQPQHF. The genes are TRBV25-1 and TRBJ1-5, with TRBD1 matching 7 bases. J was trimmed by 7 bases and V by 7 bases; bases with no gene match: 13. Germline CDR1 and CDR2: MGHDK and SYGVNS. The CDR3 consists of 15 residues.